Listed below are T cell receptor beta chains from one sample, sequenced in a study of graft-versus-host responses after intestinal transplantation. Libraries were prepared by immunoSEQ multiplex PCR; TCRdb keeps only in-frame clonotypes and omits some of them. The sample gives roughly 3,900 clones, 20% to 25% of which show up once; approximately 5% is in the top ten. This material consisted of alloreactive CD4+ T cells from a mixed lymphocyte reaction culture, taken before transplantation. These receptors were collected from a human patient who was an organ donor for intestinal transplantation. CDR3s include the opening cysteine and the closing phenylalanine or tryptophan. The D gene is left open where the match is weak. A clone size is listed for some rows: how often the clone was seen (once, few, many), or a class if it is expanded.

>.|.|TRBJ2-3|TRBV11-3
TGTGCCAGCAGCTTAATATTAAGCAGCACAGATACGCAGTATTTT
CASSLILSSTDTQYF
>.|.|TRBJ1-1|TRBV5-4
TGTGCCAGCAGGGACACAGGTTGGAACACTGAAGCTTTCTTT
CASRDTGWNTEAFF
>.|few|TRBJ1-1|TRBV6-6
TGTGCCAGCAGTCTCGACACCTTGAACACTGAAGCTTTCTTT
CASSLDTLNTEAFF
>.|.|TRBJ2-1|TRBV6-5
TGTGCCAGCAGGCGGCTAAGGGGCCCGGAGTTCTTC
CASRRLRGPEFF
>TRBD1|medium-sized|TRBJ1-6|TRBV19
TGTGCCAGTAGTATGGGACAGGGGGCTTCACCCCTCCACTTT
CASSMGQGASPLHF
>TRBD1|few|TRBJ1-6|TRBV13
TGTGCCAGCCGGACAGGGGTTGTGTCACCCCTCCACTTT
CASRTGVVSPLHF
>TRBD1|.|TRBJ1-5|TRBV27
TGTGCCAGCAGTTCAACGACAGGGGGTAGCCAGCCCCAGCATTTT
CASSSTTGGSQPQHF
>.|many|TRBJ1-4|TRBV4-2
TGTGCCAGCAGCCAAGGGGGCATTTTTAATGAAAAACTGTTTTTT
CASSQGGIFNEKLFF
>TRBD2|medium-sized|TRBJ2-1|TRBV7-2
TGTGCCAGCAGCTTTACTAGCGGGGTTTACAATGAGCAGTTCTTC
CASSFTSGVYNEQFF
>.|medium-sized|TRBJ1-3|TRBV5-1
TGCGCCAGCAGCACCGGGGGGAATGGAAACACCATATATTTT
CASSTGGNGNTIYF
>TRBD2|.|TRBJ2-5|TRBV5-1
TGTGCCAGCAGCTTGGCCGCGGGGGGAAGAGAGACCCAGTACTTC
CASSLAAGGRETQYF
>.|.|TRBJ2-3|TRBV9
TGTGCCAGCAGCGTAGTGCCAGGTCTTGGGGATACGCAGTATTTT
CASSVVPGLGDTQYF
>.|medium-sized|TRBJ2-2|TRBV28
TGTGCCAGCAGATCCCCGGGTCCGAACACCGGGGAGCTGTTTTTT
CASRSPGPNTGELFF
>.|.|TRBJ1-5|TRBV6-5
TGTGCCAGCAGTTCGGGGGGGCATCATCAGCCCCAGCATTTT
CASSSGGHHQPQHF
>.|.|TRBJ1-2|TRBV6-5
TGTGCCAGCAGTTACCAGGGAGGAGGTAACTATGGCTACACCTTC
CASSYQGGGNYGYTF
>.|medium-sized|TRBJ1-3|TRBV2
TGTGCCAGCAGGAATGACGGGGTAGGAAACACCATATATTTT
CASRNDGVGNTIYF
>.|once|TRBJ1-2|TRBV27
TGTGCCAGCAGTTCGGGGGTCTTTACTAACTATGGCTACACCTTC
CASSSGVFTNYGYTF
>TRBD2|.|TRBJ2-3|TRBV7-9
TGTGCCAGCAGCCCCCGGCCCGGGACTAGCGGGGGCACAGATACGCAGTATTTT
CASSPRPGTSGGTDTQYF
>TRBD1|medium-sized|TRBJ1-2|TRBV28
TGTGCCACCCTGCAGGGACAGGGTAAGGGCTACACCTTC
CATLQGQGKGYTF
>.|few|TRBJ1-2|TRBV5-6
TGTGCCAGCAACGAGCCGAACTATGGCTACACCTTC
CASNEPNYGYTF
>TRBD1|large|TRBJ1-1|TRBV5-4
TGTGCCAGCAGCTTGGGGACAGGGACGGTTACTGAAGCTTTCTTT
CASSLGTGTVTEAFF
>TRBD1|medium-sized|TRBJ2-1|TRBV7-3
TGTGCCAGCAGCCGCACAGGGGGCAAATACAATGAGCAGTTCTTC
CASSRTGGKYNEQFF
>.|.|TRBJ1-1|TRBV4-2
TGTGCCAGCAGCCCACAGGGAAACACTGAAGCTTTCTTT
CASSPQGNTEAFF
>.|.|TRBJ2-3|TRBV6-6
TGTGCCAGCAGTTTCACAGGGAGGGGCACAGATACGCAGTATTTT
CASSFTGRGTDTQYF
>.|.|TRBJ2-1|TRBV9
TGTGCCAGCAGCGTATCACATTACAATGAGCAGTTCTTC
CASSVSHYNEQFF
>.|.|TRBJ1-5|TRBV29-1
TGCAGCGTTGGAGGGGGGGGCAATCAGCCCCAGCATTTT
CSVGGGGNQPQHF
>TRBD1|.|TRBJ1-2|TRBV6-5
TGTGCCAGCAGTCCGACAGGGAGCTATGGCTACACCTTC
CASSPTGSYGYTF
>TRBD2|.|TRBJ2-1|TRBV6-6
TGTGCCAGCAGACTCGGGGGGGCCTACGATGAGCAGTTCTTC
CASRLGGAYDEQFF
>TRBD2|medium-sized|TRBJ2-1|TRBV7-7
TGTGCTAGCAGCTTGAGCGGGGGGGCCGGGGGTGAGCAGTTCTTC
CASSLSGGAGGEQFF
>.|.|TRBJ2-1|TRBV5-6
TGTGCCAGCAGCTTCAGCGAGGGCTTTTACAATGAGCAGTTCTTC
CASSFSEGFYNEQFF
>TRBD1|large|TRBJ1-5|TRBV28
TGTGCCAGCAAAAGGGGGCTCAATCAGCCCCAGCATTTT
CASKRGLNQPQHF
>TRBD2|.|TRBJ2-3|TRBV7-2
TGTGCCAGCAGTCCAGTCGGTGCTAGCGGGGCCGCAGATACGCAGTATTTT
CASSPVGASGAADTQYF
>TRBD2|few|TRBJ2-5|TRBV2
TGTGCCAGCAGTCGGAGCGGGGGGGCCCGAGAGACCCAGTACTTC
CASSRSGGARETQYF
>.|medium-sized|TRBJ1-2|TRBV28
TGTGCCAGCAATGAGGGCTGGGGCTACACCTTC
CASNEGWGYTF
>TRBD1|few|TRBJ1-1|TRBV29-1
TGCAGCGTCCTTCGGACAGGGAGGATGAACACTGAAGCTTTCTTT
CSVLRTGRMNTEAFF
>TRBD1|.|TRBJ1-3|TRBV7-3
TGTGCCAGCAGCTTAGGACAGGGAGGAAACACCATATATTTT
CASSLGQGGNTIYF
>TRBD1|few|TRBJ2-1|TRBV7-2
TGTGCCAGCAGCCCAAGACAGGGAGCCTACAATGAGCAGTTCTTC
CASSPRQGAYNEQFF
>TRBD2|few|TRBJ2-5|TRBV15
TGTGCCACCAGCAGAGGGGAGCGGGGGGGCCAGGAGACCCAGTACTTC
CATSRGERGGQETQYF
>.|medium-sized|TRBJ1-1|TRBV6-5
TGTGCCAGCAGTGGAGGGCCTAAAGGGACTGAAGCTTTCTTT
CASSGGPKGTEAFF
>.|few|TRBJ1-4|TRBV19
TGTGCCAGTTCACGACAATGGGGTCAGGGACTGTTTTTT
CASSRQWGQGLFF
>.|medium-sized|TRBJ2-1|TRBV5-4
TGTGCCAGCAGCTGGACTTCCTACAATGAGCAGTTCTTC
CASSWTSYNEQFF
>.|.|TRBJ1-1|TRBV9
TGTGCCAGCAGCGCCCTTCAAGCGGGGATCTTGAACACTGAAGCTTTCTTT
CASSALQAGILNTEAFF
>.|.|TRBJ1-1|TRBV4-1
TGCGCCAGCAGCGTTACAGGTATGAACACTGAAGCTTTCTTT
CASSVTGMNTEAFF
>TRBD2|medium-sized|TRBJ2-1|TRBV6-1
TGTGCCAGCAGTGACCGACTAGCGGGGGGGTTCGGGCAGTTCTTC
CASSDRLAGGFGQFF
>.|medium-sized|TRBJ2-2|TRBV6-6
TGTGCCAGCAGAGCGACAGGCCCGAACACCGGGGAGCTGTTTTTT
CASRATGPNTGELFF
>.|medium-sized|TRBJ2-5|TRBV28
TGTGCCAGCAGTTATACCGGGACACCGGCGTCTGAGACCCAGTACTTC
CASSYTGTPASETQYF
>.|.|TRBJ2-2|TRBV2
TGTGCCAGCAGTTCACTTTCGAACACCGGGGAGCTGTTTTTT
CASSSLSNTGELFF
>.|few|TRBJ2-3|TRBV4-3
TGCGCCAGCAGCCAAGATTTCGTGAGGGCAGATACGCAGTATTTT
CASSQDFVRADTQYF
>.|medium-sized|TRBJ1-3|TRBV5-6
TGTGCCAGCAGCCGAATAGACTCTGGAAACACCATATATTTT
CASSRIDSGNTIYF
>.|medium-sized|TRBJ2-1|TRBV29-1
TGCAGCGCGGGGTCCCAGGGGTGGGAGCAGTTCTTC
CSAGSQGWEQFF
>.|.|TRBJ1-5|TRBV7-2
TGTGCCAGCAGCGTTAGGGGGAATCAGCCCCAGCATTTT
CASSVRGNQPQHF